This record concerns one TCR beta chain sequence. Its antigen is unidentified. The data were produced by immunoSEQ multiplex PCR, yet TCRdb's version contains in-frame clones alone and is incomplete. This sample carries 150,000 to 200,000 clones, roughly nine tenths of them seen once, and the ten largest clones take roughly 1.3%. The data are from a study of T cell responses to AZD1222 COVID-19 vaccine. The CDR3 is 13 residues long. Germline CDR1 reads LGHDT; CDR2 reads YNNKEL (reference sequence). V shed 4 bases, J shed 14 bases, and the junction held 6 bases outside the gene matches. Whole-study results and caveats: Only after the peak T cell response were repertoires sampled. Baseline serostatus was positive in only a handful of AZD1222 recipients.

The chain combines TRBV3-1 (or the pseudogene TRBV3-2) with TRBJ2-1, with 12 nucleotides matching TRBD2. The sequences come from peripheral blood, collected 28 days after the second AZD1222 dose. This clonotype originated in an adult who received the AZD1222 COVID-19 vaccine. DNA for the CDR3: TGTGCCAGCAGCCCACGACTAGCGGGAGACGAGTTCTTC. It specifies CASSPRLAGDEFF.